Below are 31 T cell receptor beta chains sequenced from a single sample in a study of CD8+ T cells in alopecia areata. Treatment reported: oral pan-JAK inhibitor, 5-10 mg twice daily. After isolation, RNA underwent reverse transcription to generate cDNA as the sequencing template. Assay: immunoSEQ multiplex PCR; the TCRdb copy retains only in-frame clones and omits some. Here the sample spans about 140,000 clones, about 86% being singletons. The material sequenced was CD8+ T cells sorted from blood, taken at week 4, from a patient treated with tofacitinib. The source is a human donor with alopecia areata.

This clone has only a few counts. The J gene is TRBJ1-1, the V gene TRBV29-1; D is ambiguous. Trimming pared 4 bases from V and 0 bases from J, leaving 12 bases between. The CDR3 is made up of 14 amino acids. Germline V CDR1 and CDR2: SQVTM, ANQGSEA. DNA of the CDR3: TGCAGCGTTGTAGGCGGGCAGTTGAACACTGAAGCTTTCTTT. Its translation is CSVVGGQLNTEAFF.

The CDR3 spells CASSQTSWVTSYNSPLHF. The DNA for the CDR3 is TGTGCCAGCAGTCAAACATCTTGGGTGACCTCCTATAATTCACCCCTCCACTTT. This chain connects TRBV5-6 to TRBJ1-6; D gene uncertain. This CDR3 has 18 residues. Germline V gene sequence: CDR1 SGHDT, CDR2 YYEEEE. Trimming took 5 bases from V and 0 from J, leaving 18 bases between them.

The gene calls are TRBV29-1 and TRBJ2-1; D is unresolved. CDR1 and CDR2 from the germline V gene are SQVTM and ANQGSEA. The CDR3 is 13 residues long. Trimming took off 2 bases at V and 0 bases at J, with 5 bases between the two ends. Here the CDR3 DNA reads TGCAGCGTTGAACCCAGCTCCTACAATGAGCAGTTCTTC. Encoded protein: CSVEPSSYNEQFF.

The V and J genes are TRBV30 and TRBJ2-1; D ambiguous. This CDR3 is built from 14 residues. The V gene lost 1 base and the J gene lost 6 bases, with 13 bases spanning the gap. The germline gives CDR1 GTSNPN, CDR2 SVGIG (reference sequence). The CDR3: CAWSATSGFNEQFF. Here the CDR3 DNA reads TGTGCCTGGAGTGCCACCTCCGGGTTCAATGAGCAGTTCTTC.

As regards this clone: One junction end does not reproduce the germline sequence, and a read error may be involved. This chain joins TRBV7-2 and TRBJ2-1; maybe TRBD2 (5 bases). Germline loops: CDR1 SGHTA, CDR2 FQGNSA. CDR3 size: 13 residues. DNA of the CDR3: TGTGCCAGCAGCTCCCCCGACTACGATGAGCAGTTCTTC. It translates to CASSSPDYDEQFF.

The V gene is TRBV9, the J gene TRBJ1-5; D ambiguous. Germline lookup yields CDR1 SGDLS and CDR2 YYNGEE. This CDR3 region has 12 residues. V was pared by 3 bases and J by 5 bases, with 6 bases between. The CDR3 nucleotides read TGTGCCAGCAGCGGGGAAGATCAGCCCCAGCATTTT. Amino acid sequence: CASSGEDQPQHF.

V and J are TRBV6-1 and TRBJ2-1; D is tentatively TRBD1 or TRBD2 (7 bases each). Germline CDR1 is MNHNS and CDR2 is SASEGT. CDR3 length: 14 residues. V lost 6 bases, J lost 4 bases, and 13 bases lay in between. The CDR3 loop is CASRGGTDYNEQFF. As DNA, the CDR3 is TGTGCCAGCAGGGGAGGGACAGATTACAATGAGCAGTTCTTC.

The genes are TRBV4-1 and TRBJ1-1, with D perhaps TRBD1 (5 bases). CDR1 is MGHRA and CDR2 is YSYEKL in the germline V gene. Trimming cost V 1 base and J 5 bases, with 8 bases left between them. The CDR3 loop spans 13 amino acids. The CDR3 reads CASSQGGRTEAFF. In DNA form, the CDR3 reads TGCGCCAGCAGCCAAGGGGGGAGAACTGAAGCTTTCTTT.

The CDR3 here is CASSGPGQDTGELFF. CDR3 in DNA: TGCGCCAGCAGCGGCCCCGGGCAGGACACCGGGGAGCTGTTTTTT. The V call is TRBV5-1, the J call TRBJ2-2, with D unclear. This CDR3 is 15 amino acids long. Germline V gene lookup returns CDR1 SGHRS and CDR2 YFSETQ. V gave up 4 bases and J gave up 3 bases, with 13 bases separating them. The full variable domain, rest sourced from reference TRBV5-1 and TRBJ2-2, is KAGVTQTPRYLIKTRGQQVTLSCSPISGHRSVSWYQQTPGQGLQFLFEYFSETQRNKGNFPGRFSGRQFSNSRSEMNVSTLELGDSALYLCASSGPGQDTGELFFGEGSRLTVL.

CDR3 bases: TGTGCCGTCCGACCAGCGGGGGGGCAAACAGATACGCAGTATTTT. It is translated as CAVRPAGGQTDTQYF. The rearrangement joins TRBV27 to TRBJ2-3; 10 nucleotides line up with TRBD2. Per the germline V gene, CDR1 is MNHEY and CDR2 is SMNVEV (reference sequence). V lost 11 bases to trimming and J lost 3 bases; unmatched junction nucleotides: 11. This CDR3 contains 15 residues.

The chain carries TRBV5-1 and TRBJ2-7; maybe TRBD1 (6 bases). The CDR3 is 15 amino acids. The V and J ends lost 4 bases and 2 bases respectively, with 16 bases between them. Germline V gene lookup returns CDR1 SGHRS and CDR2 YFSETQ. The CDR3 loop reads CASSPWTATTYEQYF. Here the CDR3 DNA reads TGCGCCAGCAGCCCCTGGACAGCCACCACCTACGAGCAGTACTTC.

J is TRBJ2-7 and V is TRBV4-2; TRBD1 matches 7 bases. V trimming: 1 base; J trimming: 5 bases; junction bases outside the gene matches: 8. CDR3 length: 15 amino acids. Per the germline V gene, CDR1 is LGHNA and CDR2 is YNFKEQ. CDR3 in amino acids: CASSQGPGGNNEQYF. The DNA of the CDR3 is TGTGCCAGCAGCCAAGGTCCAGGGGGAAATAACGAGCAGTACTTC.

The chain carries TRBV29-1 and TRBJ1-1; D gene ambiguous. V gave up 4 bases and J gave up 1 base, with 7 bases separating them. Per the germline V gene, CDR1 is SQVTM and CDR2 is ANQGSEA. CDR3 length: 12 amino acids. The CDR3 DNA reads TGCAGCGTTGGACCGAGGAACACTGAAGCTTTCTTT. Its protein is CSVGPRNTEAFF.

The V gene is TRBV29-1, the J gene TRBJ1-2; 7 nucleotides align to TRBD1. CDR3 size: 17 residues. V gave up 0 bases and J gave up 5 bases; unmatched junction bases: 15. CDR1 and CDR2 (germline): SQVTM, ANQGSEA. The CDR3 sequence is CSVEEGGRGLPGYGYTF. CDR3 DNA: TGCAGCGTTGAAGAAGGGGGCAGGGGCCTACCCGGGTATGGCTACACCTTC.

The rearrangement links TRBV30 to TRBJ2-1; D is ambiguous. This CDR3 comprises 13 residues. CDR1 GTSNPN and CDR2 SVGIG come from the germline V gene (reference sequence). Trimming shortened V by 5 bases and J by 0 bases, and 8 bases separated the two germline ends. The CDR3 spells CAWVMSSYNEQFF. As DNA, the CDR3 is TGTGCCTGGGTCATGAGCTCCTACAATGAGCAGTTCTTC.

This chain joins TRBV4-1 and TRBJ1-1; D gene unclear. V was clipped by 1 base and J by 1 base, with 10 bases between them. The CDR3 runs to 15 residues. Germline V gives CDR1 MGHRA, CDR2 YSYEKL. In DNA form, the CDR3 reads TGCGCCAGCAGCCAAGCACTTTCGGCGAACACTGAAGCTTTCTTT. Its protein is CASSQALSANTEAFF.

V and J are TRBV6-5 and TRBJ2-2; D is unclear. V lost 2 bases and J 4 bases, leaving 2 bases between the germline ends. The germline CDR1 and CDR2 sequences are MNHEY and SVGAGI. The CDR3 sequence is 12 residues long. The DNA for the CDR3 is TGTGCCAGCAGTTACACCACCGGGGAGCTGTTTTTT. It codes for CASSYTTGELFF.

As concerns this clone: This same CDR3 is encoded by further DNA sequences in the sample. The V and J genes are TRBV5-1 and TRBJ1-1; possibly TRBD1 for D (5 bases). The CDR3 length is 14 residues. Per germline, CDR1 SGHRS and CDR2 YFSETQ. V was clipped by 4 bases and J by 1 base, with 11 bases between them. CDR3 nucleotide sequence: TGCGCCAGCAGCCTAGGGACCGGGAACACTGAAGCTTTCTTT. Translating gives CASSLGTGNTEAFF.

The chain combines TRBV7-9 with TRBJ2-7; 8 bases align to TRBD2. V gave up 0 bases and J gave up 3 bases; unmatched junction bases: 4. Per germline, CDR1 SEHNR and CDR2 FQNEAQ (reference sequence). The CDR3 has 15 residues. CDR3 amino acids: CASSLASGSDYEQYF. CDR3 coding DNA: TGTGCCAGCAGCTTAGCCAGCGGGAGTGACTACGAGCAGTACTTC. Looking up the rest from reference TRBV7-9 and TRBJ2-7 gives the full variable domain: DTGVSQNPRHKITKRGQNVTFRCDPISEHNRLYWYRQTLGQGPEFLTYFQNEAQLEKSRLLSDRFSAERPKGSFSTLEIQRTEQGDSAMYLCASSLASGSDYEQYFGPGTRLTVT.

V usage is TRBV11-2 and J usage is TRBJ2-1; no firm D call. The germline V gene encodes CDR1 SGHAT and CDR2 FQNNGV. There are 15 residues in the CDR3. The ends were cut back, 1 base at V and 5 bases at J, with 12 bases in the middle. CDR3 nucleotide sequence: TGTGCCAGCAGCTTAGGACCGATTACTAACAATGAGCAGTTCTTC. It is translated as CASSLGPITNNEQFF.

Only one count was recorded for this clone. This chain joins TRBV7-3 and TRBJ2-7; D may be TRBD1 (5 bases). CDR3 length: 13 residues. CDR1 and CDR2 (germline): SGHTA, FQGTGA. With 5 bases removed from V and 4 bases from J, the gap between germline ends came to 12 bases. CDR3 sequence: CASSPVAGYEQYF. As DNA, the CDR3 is TGTGCCAGCAGCCCCGTGGCAGGGTACGAGCAGTACTTC.

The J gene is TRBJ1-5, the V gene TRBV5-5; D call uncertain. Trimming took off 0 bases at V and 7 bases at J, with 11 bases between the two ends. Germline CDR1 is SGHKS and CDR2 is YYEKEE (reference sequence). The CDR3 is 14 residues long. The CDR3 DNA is TGTGCCAGCAGCTTGGCGGCCATCAGCCAGCCCCAGCATTTT. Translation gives CASSLAAISQPQHF.

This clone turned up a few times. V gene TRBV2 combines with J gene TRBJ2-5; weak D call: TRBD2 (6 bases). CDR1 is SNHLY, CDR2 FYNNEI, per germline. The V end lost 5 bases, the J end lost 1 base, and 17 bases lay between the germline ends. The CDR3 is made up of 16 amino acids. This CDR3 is CASSWVAGTFQETQYF. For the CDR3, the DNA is TGTGCCAGCAGTTGGGTCGCGGGAACCTTCCAAGAGACCCAGTACTTC.

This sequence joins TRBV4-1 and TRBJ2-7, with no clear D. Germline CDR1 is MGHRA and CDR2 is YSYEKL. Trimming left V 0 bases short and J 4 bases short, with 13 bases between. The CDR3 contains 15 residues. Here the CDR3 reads CASSQEASPPYEQYF. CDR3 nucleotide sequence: TGCGCCAGCAGCCAAGAGGCGTCACCTCCTTACGAGCAGTACTTC.

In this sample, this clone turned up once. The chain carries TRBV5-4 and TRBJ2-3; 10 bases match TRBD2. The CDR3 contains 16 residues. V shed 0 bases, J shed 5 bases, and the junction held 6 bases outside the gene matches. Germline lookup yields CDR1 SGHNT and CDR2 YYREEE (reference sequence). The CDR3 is CASSLDLAGAGDTQYF. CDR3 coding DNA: TGTGCCAGCAGCTTGGACCTAGCGGGAGCTGGAGATACGCAGTATTTT.

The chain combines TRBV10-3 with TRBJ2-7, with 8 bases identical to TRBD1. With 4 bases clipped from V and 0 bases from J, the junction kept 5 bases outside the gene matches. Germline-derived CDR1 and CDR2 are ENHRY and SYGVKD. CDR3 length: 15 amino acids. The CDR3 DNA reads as TGTGCCATCAGTGGAGGGACAGGTTACTCCTACGAGCAGTACTTC. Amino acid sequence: CAISGGTGYSYEQYF.

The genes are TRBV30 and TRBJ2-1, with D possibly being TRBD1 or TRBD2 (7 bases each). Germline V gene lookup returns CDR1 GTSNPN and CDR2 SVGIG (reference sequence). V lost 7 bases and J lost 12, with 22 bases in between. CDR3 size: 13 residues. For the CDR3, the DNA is TGTGCCTCCAGGGGGGGCCCCTTCTGGGGGCAGTTCTTC. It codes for CASRGGPFWGQFF.

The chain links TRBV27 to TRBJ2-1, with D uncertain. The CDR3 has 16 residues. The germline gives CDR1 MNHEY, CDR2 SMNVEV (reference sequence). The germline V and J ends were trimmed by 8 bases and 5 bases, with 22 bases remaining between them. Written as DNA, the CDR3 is TGTGCCAGCGCTATGGGCCTTCCTACGGCCAACAATGAGCAGTTCTTC. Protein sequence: CASAMGLPTANNEQFF.

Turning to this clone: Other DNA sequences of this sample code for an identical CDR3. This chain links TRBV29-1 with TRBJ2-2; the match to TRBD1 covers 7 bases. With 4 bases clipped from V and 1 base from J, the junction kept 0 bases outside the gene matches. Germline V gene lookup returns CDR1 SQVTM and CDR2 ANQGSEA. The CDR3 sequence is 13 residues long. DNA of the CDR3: TGCAGCGTTGGACAGGGGAACACCGGGGAGCTGTTTTTT. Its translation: CSVGQGNTGELFF.

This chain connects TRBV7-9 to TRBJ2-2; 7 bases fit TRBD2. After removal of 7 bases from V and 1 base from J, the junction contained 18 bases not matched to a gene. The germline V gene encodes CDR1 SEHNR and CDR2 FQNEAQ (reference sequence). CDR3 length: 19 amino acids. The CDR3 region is CASTLRRGVDLENTGELFF. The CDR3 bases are TGTGCCAGCACCCTTCGCCGGGGGGTCGATTTAGAGAACACCGGGGAGCTGTTTTTT.

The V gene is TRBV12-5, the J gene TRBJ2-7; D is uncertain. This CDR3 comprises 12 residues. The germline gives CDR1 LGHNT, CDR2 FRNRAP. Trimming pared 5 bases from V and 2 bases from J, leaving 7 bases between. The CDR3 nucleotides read TGTGCTAGTGGTCCGACCCCCTACGAGCAGTACTTC. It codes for CASGPTPYEQYF.